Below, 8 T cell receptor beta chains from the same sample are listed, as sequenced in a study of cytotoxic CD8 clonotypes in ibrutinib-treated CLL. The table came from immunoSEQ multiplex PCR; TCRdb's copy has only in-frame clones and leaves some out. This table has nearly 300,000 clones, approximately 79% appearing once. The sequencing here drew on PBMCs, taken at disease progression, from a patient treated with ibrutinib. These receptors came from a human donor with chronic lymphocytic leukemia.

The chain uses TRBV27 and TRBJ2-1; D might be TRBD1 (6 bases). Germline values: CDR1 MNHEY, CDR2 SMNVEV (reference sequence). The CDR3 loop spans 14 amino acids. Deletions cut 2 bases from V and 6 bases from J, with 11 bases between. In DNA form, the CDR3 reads TGTGCCAGCAGTTTAGTTCAGGGGATCAATGAGCAGTTCTTC. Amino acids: CASSLVQGINEQFF.

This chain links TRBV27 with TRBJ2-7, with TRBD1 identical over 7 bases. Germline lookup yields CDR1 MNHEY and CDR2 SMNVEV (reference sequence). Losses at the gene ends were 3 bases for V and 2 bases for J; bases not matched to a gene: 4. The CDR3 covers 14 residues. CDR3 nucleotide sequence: TGTGCCAGCAGTTTTTCCGGACAGGCCTACGAGCAGTACTTC. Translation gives CASSFSGQAYEQYF.

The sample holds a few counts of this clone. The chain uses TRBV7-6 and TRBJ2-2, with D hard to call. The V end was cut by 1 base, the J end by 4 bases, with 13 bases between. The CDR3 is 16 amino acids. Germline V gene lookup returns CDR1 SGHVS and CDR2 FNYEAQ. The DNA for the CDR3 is TGTGCCAGCAGCTTAGAATTGGTTTCTTCCACCGGGGAGCTGTTTTTT. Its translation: CASSLELVSSTGELFF. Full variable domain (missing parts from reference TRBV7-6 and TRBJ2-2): GAGVSQSPRYKVTKRGQDVALRCDPISGHVSLYWYRQALGQGPEFLTYFNYEAQQDKSGLPNDRFSAERPEGSISTLTIQRTEQRDSAMYRCASSLELVSSTGELFFGEGSRLTVL.

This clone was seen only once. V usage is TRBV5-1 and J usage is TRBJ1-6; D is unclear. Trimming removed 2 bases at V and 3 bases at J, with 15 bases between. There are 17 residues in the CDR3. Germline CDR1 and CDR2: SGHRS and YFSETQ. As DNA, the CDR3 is TGCGCCAGCAGCTTAATTCCCCGAACCTACTATAATTCACCCCTCCACTTT. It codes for CASSLIPRTYYNSPLHF.

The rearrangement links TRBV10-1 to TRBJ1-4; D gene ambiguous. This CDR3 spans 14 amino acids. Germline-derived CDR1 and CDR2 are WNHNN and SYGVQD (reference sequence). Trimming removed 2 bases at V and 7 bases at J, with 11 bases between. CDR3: CASSEDLGPEKLFF. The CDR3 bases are TGCGCCAGCAGTGAGGACCTAGGACCTGAAAAACTGTTTTTT.

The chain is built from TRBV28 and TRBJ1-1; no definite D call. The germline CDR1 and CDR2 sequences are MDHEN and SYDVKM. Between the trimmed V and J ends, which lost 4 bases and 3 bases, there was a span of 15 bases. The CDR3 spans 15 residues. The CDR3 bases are TGTGCCAGCAGTTCCTTGAATTCGGCACACACTGAAGCTTTCTTT. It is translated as CASSSLNSAHTEAFF.

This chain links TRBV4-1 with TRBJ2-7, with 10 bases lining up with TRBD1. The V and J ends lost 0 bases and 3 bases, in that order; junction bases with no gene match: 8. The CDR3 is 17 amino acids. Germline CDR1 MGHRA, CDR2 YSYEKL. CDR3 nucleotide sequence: TGCGCCAGCAGCCAAGATGCATGGACAGGGGGTATCTACGAGCAGTACTTC. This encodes CASSQDAWTGGIYEQYF.

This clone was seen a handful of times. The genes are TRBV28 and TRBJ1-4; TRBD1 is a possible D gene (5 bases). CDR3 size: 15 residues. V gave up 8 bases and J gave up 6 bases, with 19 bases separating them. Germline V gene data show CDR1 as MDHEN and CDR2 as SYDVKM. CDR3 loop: CASSGGPGTDEKLFF. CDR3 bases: TGTGCCAGCTCCGGCGGACCGGGGACGGATGAAAAACTGTTTTTT.